Detailed here is one T cell receptor (beta chain). This entry is derived from a study of blood T cell repertoires in COVID-19. In the study overall: Acute and convalescent COVID-19 specimens originated in the United States, Italy and Spain.

Authors' methods: The authors estimated nucleated cell counts from reference gene primer amplification. The repertoire was sequenced with immunoSEQ multiplex PCR; TCRdb's copy has only in-frame clones and lacks some. Clone size and V and J calls were adopted from that table, with D and trimming inferred from the DNA. The table lists about 190,000 clones, around 89% of them singletons. The TCR sequence derives from a man over 45 with acute or convalescent COVID-19. Sequenced material: peripheral blood.

CDR3 sequence (DNA): TGTGCCTGGAGTAGGAGATCTAATGAAAAACTGTTTTTT. This codes for CAWSRRSNEKLFF. This chain connects TRBV30 to TRBJ1-4, with no clear D. CDR3 length: 13 residues. Between the trimmed V and J ends, which lost 2 bases and 3 bases, there was a span of 7 bases. CDR1 is GTSNPN and CDR2 is SVGIG in the germline V gene (reference sequence).